A single sample is the source of the 14 T cell receptor beta chains below, sequenced in a study of T cells in pancreatic ductal adenocarcinoma. Profiled with immunoSEQ multiplex PCR; TCRdb holds only in-frame clones, not every one. The profile shows over 85,000 clones, about 95% of them singletons. Selected pancreatic ductal adenocarcinoma patients had undergone surgery without neoadjuvant therapy. What was sequenced was PBMCs. The source is a human donor with pancreatic ductal adenocarcinoma.

The chain recombines TRBV6-1 with TRBJ1-4; TRBD1 matches 8 bases. The germline V gene encodes CDR1 MNHNS and CDR2 SASEGT. This CDR3 spans 15 amino acids. The V gene end was trimmed by 6 bases and the J gene end by 8 bases; junction bases not matched to a gene: 11. DNA for the CDR3: TGTGCCAGCAGCCCACCGGACAGGGAGGAGGAAAAACTGTTTTTT. Translation: CASSPPDREEEKLFF.

The rearrangement links TRBV2 to TRBJ2-7, with 10 bases matching TRBD1. CDR1 SNHLY and CDR2 FYNNEI come from the germline V gene. The V segment lost 4 bases and the J segment 4 bases; nucleotides outside the gene matches: 4. This CDR3 contains 14 residues. The CDR3 nucleotides read TGTGCCAGCAGTGGACAGGGGGCGATGTACGAGCAGTACTTC. This gives the protein CASSGQGAMYEQYF.

Only a few counts were recorded for this clone. The rearrangement uses TRBV19 and TRBJ1-5; D not certain. Germline values: CDR1 LNHDA, CDR2 SQIVND (reference sequence). Trimming removed 6 bases from V and 3 bases from J, with 12 bases in between. CDR3 size: 14 residues. The DNA for the CDR3 is TGTGCCAGTAGGATCGCCGGGATCAATCAGCCCCAGCATTTT. This translates into CASRIAGINQPQHF.

This sequence joins TRBV5-4 and TRBJ1-2; possible D gene TRBD1, 5 bases. The CDR3 loop spans 12 amino acids. V was shortened by 0 bases and J by 6 bases, with 6 bases between the two germline ends. Germline V CDR1 and CDR2: SGHNT, YYREEE (reference sequence). The CDR3 loop is CASSLARDGYTF. The CDR3, as DNA: TGTGCCAGCAGCTTGGCCAGGGATGGCTACACCTTC. The variable domain in full, completed from reference TRBV5-4 and TRBJ1-2, reads ETGVTQSPTHLIKTRGQQVTLRCSSQSGHNTVSWYQQALGQGPQFIFQYYREEENGRGNFPPRFSGLQFPNYSSELNVNALELDDSALYLCASSLARDGYTFGSGTRLTVV.

The rearrangement joins TRBV9 to TRBJ1-2, with 9 positions matching TRBD1. The junction had 7 bases not matched to a gene; V was cut back by 4 bases and J by 3 bases. CDR1 SGDLS and CDR2 YYNGEE come from the germline V gene. The CDR3 covers 15 residues. CDR3 in DNA: TGTGCCAGCAGCACCAGGACAGGGGCTTACTATGGCTACACCTTC. Protein sequence: CASSTRTGAYYGYTF.

V is TRBV2 and J is TRBJ2-1, with 8 nucleotides matching TRBD2. CDR3 length: 15 residues. CDR1 and CDR2 (germline): SNHLY, FYNNEI. J was trimmed by 0 bases and V by 6 bases; bases with no gene match: 4. The CDR3 protein is CASRILAGSYNEQFF. CDR3 coding DNA: TGTGCCAGCAGAATCCTAGCGGGCTCCTACAATGAGCAGTTCTTC.

This clone was detected only once. CDR3 coding DNA: TGTGCCAGCAGCCCCTGGGGGGGGAACTATGGCTACACCTTC. Amino acid sequence: CASSPWGGNYGYTF. The rearrangement links TRBV6-5 to TRBJ1-2; tentative D call: TRBD1 (5 bases). V lost 6 bases, J lost 2 bases, and 13 bases lay in between. Germline loops: CDR1 MNHEY, CDR2 SVGAGI. The CDR3 is 14 amino acids.

In nucleotides, the CDR3 is TGTGCCAGTAGTATAGAGAAGGGGACAACTAAGTTCTTC. This gives the protein CASSIEKGTTKFF. The chain uses TRBV19 and TRBJ2-1; the D gene is possibly TRBD1 (6 bases). V lost 0 bases and J 14 bases, leaving 14 bases between the germline ends. The germline V gene encodes CDR1 LNHDA and CDR2 SQIVND (reference sequence). The CDR3 is 13 residues long. The whole variable domain, filled in from reference TRBV19 and TRBJ2-1, reads DGGITQSPKYLFRKEGQNVTLSCEQNLNHDAMYWYRQDPGQGLRLIYYSQIVNDFQKGDIAEGYSVSREKKESFPLTVTSAQKNPTAFYLCASSIEKGTTKFFGPGTRLTVL.

The chain uses TRBV25-1 and TRBJ2-6; maybe TRBD2 (5 bases). This CDR3 region has 16 residues. V dropped 5 bases and J dropped 0 bases, with 11 bases sitting between them. Per the germline V gene, CDR1 is MGHDK and CDR2 is SYGVNS. CDR3 amino acids: CASSRRLSSGANVLTF. Written as DNA, the CDR3 is TGTGCCAGCAGTCGCAGACTAAGCTCTGGGGCCAACGTCCTGACTTTC. The whole variable domain, remainder taken from reference TRBV25-1 and TRBJ2-6, is EADIYQTPRYLVIGTGKKITLECSQTMGHDKMYWYQQDPGMELHLIHYSYGVNSTEKGDLSSESTVSRIRTEHFPLTLESARPSHTSQYLCASSRRLSSGANVLTFGAGSRLTVL.

The V gene is TRBV18, the J gene TRBJ2-3; 9 bases line up with TRBD1. Trimming at V came to 1 base and at J to 0 bases, leaving 5 bases not matched to a gene. The CDR3 is made up of 17 amino acids. Germline CDR1 reads KGHSH; CDR2 reads LQKENI. The CDR3 protein is CASSPQTGTGSTDTQYF. CDR3 DNA: TGTGCCAGCTCACCACAAACCGGGACAGGGAGCACAGATACGCAGTATTTT.

The genes are TRBV5-8 and TRBJ1-1; the D gene is possibly TRBD1 (5 bases). The CDR3 runs to 16 residues. The germline V and J ends were trimmed by 4 bases and 4 bases, with 20 bases remaining between them. CDR1 and CDR2 (germline): SGHTS, YDEGEE. This chain's CDR3 is CASSVASGLGGTEAFF. Written as DNA, the CDR3 is TGTGCCAGCAGCGTAGCCTCAGGGCTTGGTGGCACTGAAGCTTTCTTT.

The rearrangement links TRBV20-1 to TRBJ2-3; the D is unclear. The CDR3 is made up of 10 amino acids. CDR1 and CDR2 from the germline V gene are DFQATT and SNEGSKA (reference sequence). The CDR3: CSPGLDTQYF. DNA for the CDR3: TGCAGCCCAGGTTTAGATACGCAGTATTTT.

This chain joins TRBV29-1 and TRBJ1-2, with 9 bases that match TRBD1. Germline V gene sequence: CDR1 SQVTM, CDR2 ANQGSEA. The CDR3 has 14 amino acids. V dropped 6 bases and J dropped 1; count of bases not matched to a gene: 6. CDR3: CSVYRGQGNYGYTF. The CDR3 DNA sequence: TGCAGCGTATACAGGGGGCAGGGTAACTATGGCTACACCTTC.

This clone appeared once. The chain uses TRBV7-7 and TRBJ2-2; 7 bases map to TRBD2. The germline gives CDR1 SSHAT, CDR2 FNYEAQ (reference sequence). CDR3 length: 14 amino acids. With 6 bases clipped from V and 7 bases from J, the junction kept 8 bases outside the gene matches. CDR3 in DNA: TGTGCCAGCAGTCCCGGGACTACTTACGGGGAGCTGTTTTTT. It yields the protein CASSPGTTYGELFF.